Listed below are T cell receptor beta chains from one sample, sequenced in a study of a mutant IDH1 vaccine in newly diagnosed glioma. Profiled with immunoSEQ multiplex PCR; TCRdb holds only in-frame clones, not every one. The data hold 60,000 to 85,000 clones, with approximately 85% observed a single time. These TCRs' antigens remain unknown. This specimen consisted of PBMCs, obtained from a glioma patient whose treatment included an IDH1 peptide vaccine. The source is a woman aged 45-59 years with glioma. The CDR3 runs from the conserved cysteine through the conserved F or W. The D gene is left open where the match is weak. The listing skips clone size in some rows; elsewhere it reads once, few, many or a size class.

D gene | J gene | V gene | clone size | CDR3 protein | CDR3 DNA
NA | TRBJ2-1 | TRBV7-2 | NA | CASTQVGRYYNGQFF | TGTGCCAGCACCCAGGTAGGGCGTTATTACAATGGGCAGTTCTTC
NA | TRBJ2-7 | TRBV28 | NA | CASSSTRLAYEQYF | TGTGCCAGCAGTTCGACTAGACTCGCCTACGAGCAGTACTTC
NA | TRBJ2-1 | TRBV30 | NA | CAWSSVNEQFF | TGTGCCTGGAGTTCCGTCAATGAGCAGTTCTTC
NA | TRBJ1-3 | TRBV6-5 | once | CASSVSGDGNTIYF | TGTGCCAGCAGTGTGTCAGGGGATGGAAACACCATATATTTT
TRBD1 | TRBJ2-3 | TRBV10-2 | NA | CATGQGAITDTQYF | TGCGCCACCGGACAGGGGGCAATAACAGATACGCAGTATTTT
TRBD1 | TRBJ2-4 | TRBV7-9 | NA | CASSSGQANIQYF | TGTGCCAGCAGCTCTGGACAGGCAAACATTCAGTACTTC
TRBD1 | TRBJ2-2 | TRBV19 | NA | CASSTKTGQHYTGELFF | TGTGCCAGTAGTACAAAAACGGGACAGCACTACACCGGGGAGCTGTTTTTT
NA | TRBJ2-7 | TRBV10-3 | NA | CAISEGGYEQYF | TGTGCCATCAGTGAGGGGGGCTACGAGCAGTACTTC
TRBD2 | TRBJ2-2 | TRBV6-6 | NA | CAGGLAGGVGGELFF | TGTGCCGGGGGACTAGCGGGAGGGGTCGGCGGGGAGCTGTTTTTT
NA | TRBJ2-3 | TRBV4-2 | once | CASSYGGSTDTQYF | TGTGCCAGCAGCTACGGGGGTAGCACAGATACGCAGTATTTT
TRBD2 | TRBJ2-1 | TRBV6-1 | once | CASSRTSENNEQFF | TGTGCCAGCAGTCGGACTAGCGAGAACAATGAGCAGTTCTTC
NA | TRBJ1-5 | TRBV15 | NA | CATSPRQGEDQPQHF | TGTGCCACCAGCCCCCGGCAGGGTGAGGATCAGCCCCAGCATTTT
TRBD1 | TRBJ1-2 | TRBV7-3 | NA | CASSPGTVGRRNYGYTF | TGTGCCAGCAGCCCAGGGACAGTGGGGAGGCGAAACTATGGCTACACCTTC
TRBD1 | TRBJ2-7 | TRBV10-2 | NA | CASSSGTGGGYEQYF | TGCGCCAGCAGTTCCGGGACAGGGGGCGGCTACGAGCAGTACTTC
TRBD1 | TRBJ1-4 | TRBV5-4 | NA | CASSRGQSNEKLFF | TGTGCCAGCAGCCGGGGACAGTCTAATGAAAAACTGTTTTTT
TRBD1 | TRBJ1-2 | TRBV5-1 | NA | CASSPGTGPNGYTF | TGCGCCAGCAGTCCCGGGACAGGGCCCAATGGCTACACCTTC
TRBD1 | TRBJ1-3 | TRBV11-2 | NA | CASSSYRGSSGNTIYF | TGTGCCAGCAGCTCTTACAGGGGGAGCTCTGGAAACACCATATATTTT
NA | TRBJ2-2 | TRBV5-1 | NA | CASTNFPRAGADTGELFF | TGCGCCAGCACCAATTTTCCCCGGGCAGGGGCGGACACCGGGGAGCTGTTTTTT
TRBD1 | TRBJ2-5 | TRBV5-1 | once | CASSATGVAETQYF | TGCGCCAGCAGCGCTACAGGGGTTGCAGAGACCCAGTACTTC
NA | TRBJ2-1 | TRBV30 | NA | CAWSVLGDEQFF | TGTGCCTGGAGTGTATTGGGCGATGAGCAGTTCTTC
NA | TRBJ1-4 | TRBV7-9 | NA | CASSLSSGRLANEKLFF | TGTGCCAGCAGCTTATCCTCTGGGAGGTTAGCTAATGAAAAACTGTTTTTT
TRBD2 | TRBJ2-5 | TRBV13 | NA | CASSPGLAVPETQYF | TGTGCCAGCAGCCCCGGACTAGCGGTCCCGGAGACCCAGTACTTC